One sample yielded the 5 T cell receptor beta chains listed below, sequenced in a study of shared clonotypes between healthy human individuals. Method: immunoSEQ multiplex PCR; TCRdb's copy keeps in-frame clones and lacks some. Among 90,000 to 120,000 clones listed, just over 65% were seen once. Material for sequencing was memory CD8+ T cells sorted from blood. Subset defined: CD45RO+ cells pooled with CCR7-negative TemRA cells. These receptors originate from a woman in her twenties or thirties in good health.

This chain connects TRBV7-9 to TRBJ2-3; D gene uncertain. Between the trimmed V and J ends, which lost 1 base and 2 bases, there was a span of 10 bases. The CDR3 runs 15 residues. Germline V lookup: CDR1 SEHNR, CDR2 FQNEAQ (reference sequence). The CDR3 DNA follows: TGTGCCAGCAGCTTAGGTGAGCGAGACACAGATACGCAGTATTTT. Translated, it gives CASSLGERDTDTQYF.

The J gene is TRBJ1-1, the V gene TRBV2; D gene uncertain. Trimming stripped 6 bases from V and 6 bases from J, with 17 bases between. CDR1 and CDR2 from the germline V gene are SNHLY and FYNNEI. CDR3 length: 14 amino acids. The CDR3 nucleotides are TGTGCCAGCAGAGGGTACTCAACATATCCTGAAGCTTTCTTT. It yields the protein CASRGYSTYPEAFF.

The chain recombines TRBV2 with TRBJ2-7, with 11 bases lining up with TRBD1. Germline lookup yields CDR1 SNHLY and CDR2 FYNNEI. The CDR3 is 14 residues long. The trim removed 4 bases at V and 5 bases at J, leaving 4 bases unmatched. The CDR3 coding sequence is TGTGCCAGCAGTGGGACAGGGGGCTACCACGAGCAGTACTTC. Encoded protein: CASSGTGGYHEQYF.

A single count supports this clone. The identical CDR3 is also encoded by other nucleotide sequences in the sample. The rearrangement uses TRBV5-1 and TRBJ1-1; no definite D call. CDR3 size: 12 residues. Germline V gene data show CDR1 as SGHRS and CDR2 as YFSETQ. Trimming left V 5 bases short and J 2 bases short, with 7 bases between. In DNA form, the CDR3 reads TGCGCCAGCAGGCAAGGAAACACTGAAGCTTTCTTT. Its protein product is CASRQGNTEAFF.

This clone appeared many times. J is TRBJ1-2 and V is TRBV28, with no clear D. Germline lookup yields CDR1 MDHEN and CDR2 SYDVKM. The CDR3 extends over 13 amino acids. V shed 5 bases and J shed 6 bases, with 13 bases lying between them. CDR3 bases: TGTGCCAGCAGTGGAAACAAGGGTCATGGCTACACCTTC. Protein sequence: CASSGNKGHGYTF.